Listed here is a single T cell receptor (beta chain). The data originate from a study of human T cells and chemical hapten exposure. Overall study: On approximately 2 cm by approximately 2 cm of upper inner arm skin, sensitization was performed with 2% DPC. Upper back patch tests used 0.01% DPC, scored after 6 days.

MiXCR, applied by TCRdb to the RACE reads, yields one record per CDR3 protein. The sample shows approximately 320,000 distinct CDR3 sequences, approximately 5.8% of them seen only once. V trimming: 4 bases; J trimming: 2 bases; junction bases outside the gene matches: 7. Germline V CDR1 and CDR2: SEHNR, FQNEAQ (reference sequence). The CDR3 is made up of 16 amino acids. Time point specified: pre-sensitization, week 0. As to treatment: therapeutic diphenylcyclopropenone sensitization with weekly scalp DPC. The chain has TRBV7-9 and TRBJ1-5; TRBD1 matches 8 bases. The sequences come from whole blood, collected in connection with sensitization to the hapten diphenylcyclopropenone (DPC). The TCR originated in a woman aged 18-29 years with alopecia areata. Some clones in this sample may be carry-over from other donors' samples. CDR3 residues: CASSSDGQGGNQPQHF. The CDR3 DNA sequence: TGTGCCAGCAGCTCAGACGGACAGGGCGGCAATCAGCCCCAGCATTTT.